The 22 T cell receptor beta chains listed next were all sequenced from one sample in a study of human T cells and chemical hapten exposure. Time point defined: patch test 1, 2 weeks after DPC sensitization. Specified treatment: therapeutic diphenylcyclopropenone sensitization with weekly scalp DPC. TCRdb analysed the RACE reads with MiXCR anew, one entry per CDR3 protein. The data show 370,000 or so distinct CDR3 sequences, roughly 5% seen once. This sample comprised whole blood, obtained in connection with sensitization to the hapten diphenylcyclopropenone (DPC). Receptors originate from a woman between 45 and 65 years old with alopecia areata. Some clones in this sample may be carry-over from other donors' samples.

This clonotype was found a few times. The chain has TRBV27 and TRBJ1-5; 7 bases align to TRBD1. Germline loops: CDR1 MNHEY, CDR2 SMNVEV (reference sequence). The J segment lost 7 bases and the V segment lost 4 bases, leaving 10 bases of the junction unmatched. The CDR3 runs to 15 residues. The CDR3 protein is CASSSDRPRGQPQHF. For the CDR3, the DNA is TGTGCCAGCAGTTCGGACAGGCCGAGGGGGCAGCCCCAGCATTTT.

CDR3 loop: CASSLEAYERQYF. In DNA form, the CDR3 reads TGTGCCAGCAGCCTAGAAGCCTACGAGCGGCAGTACTTC. The chain links TRBV6-5 to TRBJ2-7; D gene unclear. Trimming removed 6 bases at V and 9 bases at J, with 18 bases between. Germline CDR1 is MNHEY and CDR2 is SVGAGI. The CDR3 runs 13 residues.

Ten or more counts support this clonotype. The chain is built from TRBV5-5 and TRBJ2-7; no reliable D call. Trimming stripped 6 bases from V and 5 bases from J, with 18 bases between. Germline assignment: CDR1 SGHKS and CDR2 YYEKEE (reference sequence). There are 14 residues in the CDR3. The CDR3 coding sequence is TGTGCCAGCACCGACTCCTGGGTAGCCCACGAGCAGTACTTC. This gives the protein CASTDSWVAHEQYF.

This clonotype was seen at least ten times. V and J are TRBV30 and TRBJ2-7; D is unresolved. Germline CDR1 reads GTSNPN; CDR2 reads SVGIG (reference sequence). The V end was cut by 6 bases, the J end by 3 bases, with 18 bases between. CDR3 length: 14 residues. CDR3 residues: CACQPSSGFYEQYF. In DNA form, the CDR3 reads TGTGCCTGCCAGCCTTCGTCGGGTTTCTACGAGCAGTACTTC. Drawing the rest from reference TRBV30 and TRBJ2-7, the complete variable domain is SQTIHQWPATLVQPVGSPLSLECTVEGTSNPNLYWYRQAAGRGLQLLFYSVGIGQISSEVPQNLSASRPQDRQFILSSKKLLLSDSGFYLCACQPSSGFYEQYFGPGTRLTVT.

This clonotype was detected many times. The chain uses TRBV28 and TRBJ2-7, with TRBD1 matching 7 bases. V dropped 6 bases and J dropped 3; count of bases not matched to a gene: 8. CDR3 length: 14 amino acids. The germline V gene encodes CDR1 MDHEN and CDR2 SYDVKM. The CDR3 coding sequence is TGTGCCAGCAGGTTACCGGGACAGTACTACGAGCAGTACTTC. Translating it yields CASRLPGQYYEQYF.

In its sample, this clonotype was seen many times. V is TRBV7-9 and J is TRBJ1-1, with 10 bases identical to TRBD1. This CDR3 is built from 15 residues. With 5 bases clipped from V and 10 bases from J, the junction kept 13 bases outside the gene matches. Germline-derived CDR1 and CDR2 are SEHNR and FQNEAQ (reference sequence). CDR3 protein: CASSPWDRGPGLAFF. The CDR3 DNA reads TGTGCCAGCAGCCCATGGGACAGGGGCCCAGGGTTAGCTTTCTTT. Supplemented by reference TRBV7-9 and TRBJ1-1, the full variable domain reads DTGVSQNPRHKITKRGQNVTFRCDPISEHNRLYWYRQTLGQGPEFLTYFQNEAQLEKSRLLSDRFSAERPKGSFSTLEIQRTEQGDSAMYLCASSPWDRGPGLAFFGQGTRLTVV.

The table lists this clonotype with many counts. The rearrangement links TRBV12-3 or TRBV12-4 to TRBJ1-5; 7 bases are shared with TRBD1. V lost 5 bases and J lost 4; bases outside the gene matches: 8. The CDR3 is made up of 15 amino acids. The CDR3 here is CASSAGGRGNQPQHF. CDR3 sequence (DNA): TGTGCCAGCAGTGCGGGGGGCAGGGGGAATCAGCCCCAGCATTTT.

This clonotype was detected only a few times. The J gene is TRBJ2-3, the V gene TRBV7-9; 13 bases fit TRBD2. V lost 5 bases to trimming and J lost 5 bases; unmatched junction nucleotides: 7. Germline CDR1 is SEHNR and CDR2 is FQNEAQ (reference sequence). This CDR3 is built from 16 residues. CDR3 in amino acids: CASSRGLAGVGDTQYF. The DNA of the CDR3 is TGTGCCAGCAGCCGCGGACTAGCGGGGGTGGGAGATACGCAGTATTTT.

Many counts were recorded for this clonotype. The chain carries TRBV6-5 and TRBJ2-5, with D perhaps matching TRBD1 (5 bases). This CDR3 has 13 amino acids. V lost 5 bases and J 1 base, leaving 8 bases between the germline ends. Germline CDR1 is MNHEY and CDR2 is SVGAGI. CDR3 amino acids: CASSMDTQETQYF. The CDR3 DNA reads TGTGCCAGCAGTATGGACACCCAAGAGACCCAGTACTTC.

The chain has TRBV10-3 and TRBJ2-7; 10 bases match TRBD1. The germline V gene encodes CDR1 ENHRY and CDR2 SYGVKD. The CDR3 length is 16 residues. Germline trimming cut 4 bases from V and 5 bases from J; bases unmatched to any gene: 11. The CDR3 spells CAISARQGAVHDEQYF. CDR3 sequence (DNA): TGTGCCATCAGTGCGCGACAGGGGGCGGTCCACGACGAGCAGTACTTC.

This clonotype turned up a few times. The chain uses TRBV2 and TRBJ1-1; D not certain. V was pared by 1 base and J by 0 bases, with 6 bases between. CDR3 length equals 14 residues. In germline, CDR1 is SNHLY, CDR2 FYNNEI. CDR3 sequence (DNA): TGTGCCAGCAGTGAAGATAGGGTGAACACTGAAGCTTTCTTT. Amino acids: CASSEDRVNTEAFF.

CDR3 loop: CASSKAHLDTQYF. The CDR3 DNA is TGTGCCAGCAGTAAGGCCCATCTAGATACGCAGTATTTT. The gene calls are TRBV27 and TRBJ2-3; no definite D call. This CDR3 has 13 residues. V lost 5 bases and J lost 5, with 11 bases in between. The germline gives CDR1 MNHEY, CDR2 SMNVEV (reference sequence).

This clonotype was recorded a few times. The chain is built from TRBV6-4 and TRBJ2-1, with D possibly called TRBD1 or TRBD2 (5 bases each). This CDR3 region has 12 residues. The V and J ends lost 11 bases and 7 bases respectively, with 15 bases between them. In germline, CDR1 is MRHNA, CDR2 SNTAGT. DNA for the CDR3: TGTGCCGACCCCGGGGCCCCAAATGAGCAGTTCTTC. Translation gives CADPGAPNEQFF.

This clonotype occurred many times. The chain is built from TRBV10-3 and TRBJ2-2; D is ambiguous. The CDR3 is 15 amino acids. Germline-derived CDR1 and CDR2 are ENHRY and SYGVKD. V was trimmed by 3 bases and J by 0 bases, leaving 8 bases between them. CDR3 in DNA: TGTGCCATCAGTGATCGGGCCCCGAACACCGGGGAGCTGTTTTTT. This gives the protein CAISDRAPNTGELFF.

This clonotype was counted between two and nine times. The chain recombines TRBV27 with TRBJ1-1; D not resolved. The V end was cut by 0 bases, the J end by 4 bases, with 12 bases between. Looked up from germline, CDR1 is MNHEY and CDR2 is SMNVEV (reference sequence). The CDR3 totals 15 residues. For the CDR3, the DNA is TGTGCCAGCAGTTTATCGGTTTATGGTGGCACTGAAGCTTTCTTT. Encoded protein: CASSLSVYGGTEAFF.

This clonotype was picked up many times. The V gene is TRBV7-2, the J gene TRBJ2-3, with D perhaps TRBD2 (5 bases). In germline, CDR1 is SGHTA, CDR2 FQGNSA. Trimming left V 3 bases short and J 5 bases short, with 12 bases between. The CDR3 consists of 14 residues. CDR3 bases: TGTGCCAGCAGCTTGGACTGGGCGGGAGATACGCAGTATTTT. Protein: CASSLDWAGDTQYF. The full variable domain, with the rest looked up from reference TRBV7-2 and TRBJ2-3, is GAGVSQSPSNKVTEKGKDVELRCDPISGHTALYWYRQSLGQGLEFLIYFQGNSAPDKSGLPSDRFSAERTGGSVSTLTIQRTQQEDSAVYLCASSLDWAGDTQYFGPGTRLTVL.

This clonotype was detected a few times. J is TRBJ1-2 and V is TRBV9, with 7 positions matching TRBD1. The CDR3 consists of 15 residues. V dropped 1 base and J dropped 4; count of bases not matched to a gene: 7. Germline V gene sequence: CDR1 SGDLS, CDR2 YYNGEE. The CDR3 DNA follows: TGTGCCAGCAGCGTAATAGGGACAGCCTCCTATGGCTACACCTTC. This codes for CASSVIGTASYGYTF.

This clonotype was seen ten or more times. The J gene is TRBJ2-4, the V gene TRBV12-3 or TRBV12-4, with D unclear. The CDR3 is 16 residues long. Trimming shortened V by 1 base and J by 0 bases, and 10 bases separated the two germline ends. This CDR3 is CASSLVGTLAKNIQYF. CDR3 in DNA: TGTGCCAGCAGTTTAGTCGGCACCCTAGCCAAAAACATTCAGTACTTC.

V is TRBV4-1 and J is TRBJ2-3, with D hard to call. The CDR3 is made up of 13 amino acids. V gave up 0 bases and J gave up 11 bases, with 12 bases separating them. CDR1 is MGHRA and CDR2 is YSYEKL in the germline V gene. As DNA, the CDR3 is TGCGCCAGCAGCCAAGAAGGAGTGAGAGGGCAGTATTTT. Its protein is CASSQEGVRGQYF.

This clonotype was counted at least ten times. The V gene is TRBV20-1, the J gene TRBJ2-1; 10 bases fit TRBD1. The CDR3 totals 15 residues. Trimming took 2 bases from V and 3 from J; bases not matched to a gene: 4. Germline CDR1 is DFQATT and CDR2 is SNEGSKA (reference sequence). The CDR3 here is CSARTGTGDYNEQFF. CDR3 nucleotide sequence: TGCAGTGCTAGAACCGGGACAGGGGACTACAATGAGCAGTTCTTC.

This clonotype was seen only a few times. This chain joins TRBV19 and TRBJ1-2; no clear D gene. CDR1 and CDR2 from the germline V gene are LNHDA and SQIVND (reference sequence). Deletions cut 3 bases from V and 6 bases from J, with 11 bases between. The CDR3 contains 13 residues. The CDR3 sequence is CASSMMGNDGYTF. The CDR3 bases are TGTGCCAGTAGTATGATGGGTAATGATGGCTACACCTTC.

This clonotype was found many times. The CDR3 spells CASSGGQGPYGANVLTF. CDR3 DNA sequence: TGTGCCAGCAGCGGGGGGCAGGGGCCGTATGGGGCCAACGTCCTGACTTTC. The rearrangement joins TRBV5-5 to TRBJ2-6; D may correspond to TRBD1 or TRBD2 (6 bases each). The CDR3 loop spans 17 amino acids. Trimming left V 4 bases short and J 3 bases short, with 17 bases between. The germline V gene encodes CDR1 SGHKS and CDR2 YYEKEE (reference sequence). Filled out from reference TRBV5-5 and TRBJ2-6, the complete variable domain reads DAGVTQSPTHLIKTRGQQVTLRCSPISGHKSVSWYQQVLGQGPQFIFQYYEKEERGRGNFPDRFSARQFPNYSSELNVNALLLGDSALYLCASSGGQGPYGANVLTFGAGSRLTVL.